This record looks at one T cell receptor beta chain sequence and its context. V lost 6 bases and J 3 bases, leaving 14 bases between the germline ends. Germline loops: CDR1 SGHTA, CDR2 FQGNSA. There are 14 residues in the CDR3. This specimen belongs to a study of blood T cells in healthy people across ages. Every donor contributed 8 to 10 milliliters of peripheral blood by blood draw. Primed by a sample-barcoded 5' primer and a J-beta primer mix, a second PCR proceeded for roughly 6 to 12 cycles. Each CDR3 protein is one row after TCRdb ran MiXCR on the 5' RACE reads. The table records 1.5 million or so distinct CDR3 sequences, less than 45% of them present only once.

The chain carries TRBV7-2 and TRBJ1-1; tentatively, D is TRBD1 (6 bases). The TCR sequence derives from a woman between 18 and 29 years old in good health. Sequencing used blood. CDR3 residues: CASRYQQGYTEAFF. The DNA of the CDR3 is TGTGCCAGCAGATATCAACAGGGATACACTGAAGCTTTCTTT.